The rows below give T cell receptor beta chains drawn from one sample of a study of early stage breast cancer tumors. Assay used: immunoSEQ multiplex PCR; TCRdb lists only in-frame clones, some missing. The sample shows 5,000 to 6,500 clones, just under 70% of them seen only once. The specimen was normal breast tissue next to the tumor. The receptors originated from a person between 55 and 69 years old with breast cancer. Each CDR3 is given with its conserved first and last residue. The D gene is left open where the match is weak.

V gene,J gene,D gene,CDR3 protein
TRBV28,TRBJ2-7,NA,CASRPHIKRQRKYEQYF
TRBV27,TRBJ1-1,NA,CASSLSGPQTEAFF
TRBV28,TRBJ1-5,TRBD1,CASISGQGSAPQHF
TRBV11-3,TRBJ2-3,NA,CASSSSWDDTDTQYF
TRBV27,TRBJ2-3,NA,CASSWRTTDTQYF
TRBV14,TRBJ1-3,NA,CASSLSGFVSSGNTIYF
TRBV28,TRBJ1-5,TRBD1,CASSLQAWTGGMDQPQHF
TRBV2,TRBJ2-7,TRBD1,CASSERSGGPYEQYF
TRBV7-9,TRBJ2-1,TRBD1,CASSLTGQGIYNEQFF
TRBV6-5,TRBJ2-1,TRBD2,CASSQGLSEGQFF
TRBV6-5,TRBJ1-1,NA,CASSDGAEAFF
TRBV6-4,TRBJ1-1,NA,CASSDSFGGKAFF
TRBV6-1,TRBJ1-2,TRBD1,CASSEKTGWAFSF
TRBV29-1,TRBJ1-1,NA,CSVETGPWSEAFF
TRBV28,TRBJ2-7,NA,CASSTRETWDEQYF
TRBV5-1,TRBJ1-2,TRBD1,CASSLGTGEGGGYTF
TRBV28,TRBJ2-1,NA,CASSNGGSYNEQFF
TRBV6-5,TRBJ1-3,NA,CASSLTRWEGNTIYF
TRBV4-1,TRBJ1-4,NA,CASSQDQKGEALDEKLFF
TRBV6-6,TRBJ2-7,NA,CASSPRSDSTYEQYF
TRBV4-2,TRBJ2-3,TRBD2,CASSQGERESTDTQYF
TRBV5-5,TRBJ2-3,TRBD1,CASSLGTGGMSDTQYF
TRBV19,TRBJ2-1,TRBD2,CATGIAGPNEQFF
TRBV18,TRBJ2-3,TRBD1,CASSLAGTQGNSDTQYF
TRBV7-2,TRBJ2-7,TRBD2,CASSFGRREQYF
TRBV10-3,TRBJ2-7,TRBD2,CAISELAGLSYEQYF
TRBV9,TRBJ1-6,TRBD1,CASSVEDRAGSPLHF
TRBV10-2,TRBJ2-7,TRBD2,CASSGEGDYEQYF
TRBV6-6,TRBJ2-7,NA,CASGRGAEGYEQYF
TRBV5-1,TRBJ2-3,NA,CASSLDYNTDTQYF